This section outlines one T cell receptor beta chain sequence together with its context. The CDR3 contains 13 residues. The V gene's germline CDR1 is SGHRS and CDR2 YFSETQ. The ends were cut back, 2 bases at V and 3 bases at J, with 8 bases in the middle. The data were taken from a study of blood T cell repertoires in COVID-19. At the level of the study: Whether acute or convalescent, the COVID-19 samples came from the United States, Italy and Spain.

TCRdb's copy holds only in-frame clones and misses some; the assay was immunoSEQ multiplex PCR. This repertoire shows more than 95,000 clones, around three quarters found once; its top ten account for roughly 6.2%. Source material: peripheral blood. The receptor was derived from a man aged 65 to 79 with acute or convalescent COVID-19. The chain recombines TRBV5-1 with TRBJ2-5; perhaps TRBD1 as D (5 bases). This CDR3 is CASSFLTEETQYF. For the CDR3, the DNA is TGCGCCAGCAGCTTTCTGACAGAAGAGACCCAGTACTTC. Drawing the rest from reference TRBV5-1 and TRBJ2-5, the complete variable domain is KAGVTQTPRYLIKTRGQQVTLSCSPISGHRSVSWYQQTPGQGLQFLFEYFSETQRNKGNFPGRFSGRQFSNSRSEMNVSTLELGDSALYLCASSFLTEETQYFGPGTRLLVL.